This TCR beta chain was identified in a study of cytomegalovirus exposure and HLA in healthy donors. Whole-study results and caveats: CMV antigen specificity of three CMV-associated chains was confirmed in vitro. 150 to 200 TCR beta chains were listed as cytomegalovirus-associated. The classifier, whose performance was assessed in both the original and validation cohorts, reportedly diagnosed cytomegalovirus status with high specificity and sensitivity.

The donors were part of the 120-subject validation cohort, which stood apart from the approximately 700-subject first cohort. In the case of this clone: The antigen is undetermined.

The CDR3 has 10 residues. V shed 2 bases and J shed 14 bases, with 12 bases lying between them. Looked up from germline, CDR1 is GTSNPN and CDR2 is SVGIG (reference sequence). Method: immunoSEQ multiplex PCR; TCRdb's copy keeps in-frame clones and lacks some. Seen here are 200,000 to 300,000 clones, 90% observed once, and the top ten hold 3.1%. The origin of this receptor is a woman in her 30s in good health and CMV-seronegative. This sequence joins TRBV30 and TRBJ1-1, with D possibly being TRBD1 (6 bases). The sample taken for sequencing was PBMCs. The CDR3 is CAWSSDSPFF. The CDR3 DNA reads TGTGCCTGGAGTTCGGACAGTCCCTTCTTT.